These 17 T cell receptor beta chains originate from one sample sequenced in a study of CD8 T cells in ankylosing spondylitis. TCRdb recomputed calls from the 5' RACE reads with MiXCR, one row per CDR3 protein. Of about 420,000 distinct CDR3 sequences detected, more than 20% appear once; the ten largest clones hold about 17%. Study-level findings and limits: Characteristic of ankylosing spondylitis blood, it appeared, was a TCR beta motif comprising roughly 8 highly homologous variants.

Their antigen targets remain unknown. Sequencing was carried out using blood, either unsorted or a sorted T cell fraction (not recorded which). The receptors here all came from a male donor with ankylosing spondylitis.

This clonotype was observed a few times. The CDR3 loop reads CASSIVDEQFF. The CDR3 DNA follows: TGTGCCAGCAGTATAGTGGATGAGCAGTTCTTC. V gene TRBV12-3 or TRBV12-4 combines with J gene TRBJ2-1; D remains unclear. The CDR3 is 11 residues long. Trimming removed 5 bases at V and 8 bases at J, with 7 bases between.

The chain uses TRBV7-8 and TRBJ2-6; D is ambiguous. Germline V gene sequence: CDR1 SGHVS, CDR2 FQNEAQ. Trimming pared 5 bases from V and 3 bases from J, leaving 14 bases between. The CDR3 extends over 16 amino acids. In DNA, the CDR3 is TGTGCCAGCAGCCCACCTCGAACAGTTGGGGCCAACGTCCTGACTTTC. Translating gives CASSPPRTVGANVLTF.

V usage is TRBV5-1 and J usage is TRBJ2-3, with D tentatively TRBD2 (6 bases). The CDR3 spans 15 residues. Between the trimmed V and J ends, which lost 4 bases and 0 bases, there was a span of 12 bases. Germline values: CDR1 SGHRS, CDR2 YFSETQ. The CDR3 DNA reads as TGCGCCAGCAGCGTAACCGGGACTAGCACAGATACGCAGTATTTT. It translates to CASSVTGTSTDTQYF.

This clonotype was picked up a small number of times. The chain links TRBV3-1 to TRBJ2-3, with TRBD2 identical over 7 bases. V lost 1 base and J lost 6; bases outside the gene matches: 4. The germline gives CDR1 LGHDT, CDR2 YNNKEL (reference sequence). The CDR3 has 14 amino acids. The CDR3 DNA reads TGTGCCAGCAGCCAAGGCGGGAGCGGGGATACGCAGTATTTT. This sequence encodes CASSQGGSGDTQYF.

This clonotype was counted a few times. The rearrangement joins TRBV27 to TRBJ2-3, with D unclear. CDR3 size: 17 residues. Germline CDR1 and CDR2: MNHEY and SMNVEV (reference sequence). The V end was cut by 2 bases, the J end by 2 bases, with 17 bases between. In DNA, the CDR3 is TGTGCCAGCAGTTTAGGGGTGCAGCCTTACTTCACAGATACGCAGTATTTT. Protein: CASSLGVQPYFTDTQYF.

This clonotype has more than one count but fewer than ten. This CDR3 is missing its conserved last phenylalanine or tryptophan, likely due to a read error. J is TRBJ1-1 and V is TRBV7-3, with D unclear. The CDR3 consists of 12 residues. The V and J ends lost 1 base and 8 bases respectively, with 8 bases between them. Germline lookup yields CDR1 SGHTA and CDR2 FQGTGA. The CDR3 region is CASSLIGWEAFL. In DNA form, the CDR3 reads TGTGCCAGCAGCTTAATTGGTTGGGAAGCTTTCCTT.

This clonotype was observed a few times. V usage is TRBV24-1 and J usage is TRBJ2-3; a weak D match, TRBD2 (6 bases). In germline, CDR1 is KGHDR, CDR2 SFDVKD. This CDR3 comprises 13 residues. Trimming shortened V by 3 bases and J by 3 bases, and 6 bases separated the two germline ends. CDR3 nucleotide sequence: TGTGCCACCAGTGATGGGGGGACAGATACGCAGTATTTT. It translates to CATSDGGTDTQYF.

A few counts support this clonotype. The chain couples TRBV20-1 to TRBJ2-1; possibly TRBD2 for D (5 bases). From germline, CDR1 is DFQATT and CDR2 SNEGSKA (reference sequence). This CDR3 has 14 residues. With 1 base removed from V and 5 bases from J, the gap between germline ends came to 12 bases. The chain's CDR3 is CSARAASFHNEQFF. CDR3 in DNA: TGCAGTGCTAGAGCGGCTAGCTTCCACAATGAGCAGTTCTTC.

Here the CDR3 DNA reads TGTGCCAGTAGTATCAATCCGGAAGAGACCCAGTACTTC. Amino acid sequence: CASSINPEETQYF. The V and J genes are TRBV19 and TRBJ2-5; D not resolved. The V gene's germline CDR1 is LNHDA and CDR2 SQIVND (reference sequence). The CDR3 extends over 13 amino acids. V was clipped by 3 bases and J by 3 bases, with 8 bases between them.

The chain employs TRBV12-3 or TRBV12-4 and TRBJ2-7, with 9 bases lining up with TRBD1. The CDR3 runs to 14 residues. V trimming: 5 bases; J trimming: 4 bases; junction bases outside the gene matches: 6. CDR3 sequence (DNA): TGTGCCAGCAGTAGCACAGGGGGCGCGTACGAGCAGTACTTC. It is translated as CASSSTGGAYEQYF.

The chain joins TRBV20-1 to TRBJ2-2; D is undetermined. Trimming took 1 base from V and 0 from J, leaving 9 bases between them. Germline V gives CDR1 DFQATT, CDR2 SNEGSKA (reference sequence). CDR3 length equals 15 residues. CDR3 DNA sequence: TGCAGTGCTAGAGGGGAAAGGCCGAACACCGGGGAGCTGTTTTTT. It translates to CSARGERPNTGELFF.

Many counts were recorded for this clonotype. This chain uses TRBV7-2 with TRBJ1-5, with D tentatively TRBD1 (5 bases). Deletions cut 2 bases from V and 1 base from J, with 9 bases between. CDR1 and CDR2 (germline): SGHTA, FQGNSA. This CDR3 is 15 amino acids long. Here the CDR3 reads CASSLWGSSNQPQHF. CDR3 DNA sequence: TGTGCCAGCAGCTTATGGGGCAGCAGCAATCAGCCCCAGCATTTT.

This clonotype was seen a few times. V is TRBV24-1 and J is TRBJ2-1; 11 nucleotides align to TRBD2. V was clipped by 3 bases and J by 5 bases; unmatched bases: 5. The length of the CDR3 is 16 residues. Germline CDR1 reads KGHDR; CDR2 reads SFDVKD. CDR3 residues: CATSDPVAGGNNEQFF. The CDR3 region has the DNA TGTGCCACCAGTGATCCCGTAGCGGGAGGGAACAATGAGCAGTTCTTC.

The sample holds a few counts of this clonotype. The V and J genes are TRBV12-3 or TRBV12-4 and TRBJ2-7, with D perhaps TRBD1 (6 bases). The V gene lost 6 bases and the J gene lost 3 bases, with 9 bases spanning the gap. The CDR3 contains 12 residues. The CDR3 is CASRRTDYEQYF. CDR3 bases: TGTGCCAGCAGGAGGACAGACTACGAGCAGTACTTC.

V is TRBV20-1 and J is TRBJ2-3; D ambiguous. The CDR3 sequence is 12 residues long. V lost 6 bases, J lost 6 bases, and 13 bases lay in between. The germline gives CDR1 DFQATT, CDR2 SNEGSKA (reference sequence). The DNA of the CDR3 is TGCAGTGCCGGGCGAGGACGGGATACGCAGTATTTT. This codes for CSAGRGRDTQYF.

The chain is built from TRBV11-2 and TRBJ1-1; unclear D gene. The CDR3 extends over 14 amino acids. CDR1 is SGHAT and CDR2 is FQNNGV in the germline V gene. Trimming took 7 bases from V and 0 from J, leaving 12 bases between them. As DNA, the CDR3 is TGTGCCAGCACCCTAAATCTCGTGAACACTGAAGCTTTCTTT. Amino acids: CASTLNLVNTEAFF. The whole variable domain, remainder taken from reference TRBV11-2 and TRBJ1-1, is EAGVAQSPRYKIIEKRQSVAFWCNPISGHATLYWYQQILGQGPKLLIQFQNNGVVDDSQLPKDRFSAERLKGVDSTLKIQPAKLEDSAVYLCASTLNLVNTEAFFGQGTRLTVV.

This clonotype was seen more than once but under ten times. V is TRBV20-1 and J is TRBJ2-1, with 12 bases identical to TRBD2. V shed 5 bases, J shed 12 bases, and the junction held 11 bases outside the gene matches. CDR3 size: 14 residues. Germline values: CDR1 DFQATT, CDR2 SNEGSKA (reference sequence). This chain's CDR3 is CSAAGTSGLVVQFF. The CDR3 DNA reads TGCAGTGCTGCCGGGACTAGCGGGTTGGTCGTGCAGTTCTTC.